Below are 22 T cell receptor beta chains sequenced from a single sample in a study of shared clonotypes between healthy human individuals. Using immunoSEQ multiplex PCR, the repertoire was profiled, and TCRdb retains in-frame clones only, with some absent. This repertoire shows approximately 640,000 clones, around 72% found once; its top ten account for around 1.8%. The sequencing sample was made of memory CD4+ T cells sorted from blood. The subset denotes: CD45RA-negative fraction. All receptors derive from a woman between 25 and 40 years old in good health.

The sample holds many counts of this clone. J is TRBJ2-7 and V is TRBV5-5; 10 bases map to TRBD1. This CDR3 region has 16 residues. V trimming: 4 bases; J trimming: 1 base; junction bases outside the gene matches: 8. Germline CDR1 is SGHKS and CDR2 is YYEKEE (reference sequence). CDR3 DNA: TGTGCCAGCAGCCCACCGGGACAGGGGATTTCCTACGAGCAGTACTTC. It encodes CASSPPGQGISYEQYF.

This clone was detected only a few times. V and J are TRBV5-6 and TRBJ1-5, with D possibly TRBD1 on 5 matching bases. The V and J ends lost 4 bases and 3 bases respectively, with 17 bases between them. This CDR3 has 16 amino acids. The V gene's germline CDR1 is SGHDT and CDR2 YYEEEE. The CDR3 protein is CASSADGTAYNQPQHF. CDR3 nucleotide sequence: TGTGCCAGCAGCGCCGACGGGACGGCGTACAATCAGCCCCAGCATTTT.

This clone was picked up one time. The chain couples TRBV28 to TRBJ2-1; 7 nucleotides line up with TRBD1. The J segment lost 8 bases and the V segment lost 2 bases, leaving 3 bases of the junction unmatched. This CDR3 has 13 amino acids. Germline V gives CDR1 MDHEN, CDR2 SYDVKM. The CDR3 DNA sequence: TGTGCCAGCAGTTTACCACAGGGGTATGAGCAGTTCTTC. Translating gives CASSLPQGYEQFF.

This chain links TRBV5-6 with TRBJ1-1; D gene uncertain. In germline, CDR1 is SGHDT, CDR2 YYEEEE. The CDR3 contains 13 residues. V lost 4 bases and J 4 bases, leaving 11 bases between the germline ends. CDR3 nucleotide sequence: TGTGCCAGCAGCCTATACAGAGCCACTGAAGCTTTCTTT. Its translation: CASSLYRATEAFF.

The chain joins TRBV6-5 to TRBJ1-1; D is possibly TRBD1 (6 bases). Germline assignment: CDR1 MNHEY and CDR2 SVGAGI. This CDR3 has 13 residues. V lost 6 bases, J lost 2 bases, and 10 bases lay in between. The chain's CDR3 is CASRRTDNTEAFF. CDR3 bases: TGTGCCAGCAGGCGGACAGACAACACTGAAGCTTTCTTT.

The chain combines TRBV18 with TRBJ2-1; D call uncertain. This CDR3 comprises 14 residues. V shed 2 bases and J shed 9 bases, with 14 bases lying between them. Germline V CDR1 and CDR2: KGHSH, LQKENI. CDR3 residues: CASSPSQPPSEQFF. CDR3 DNA: TGTGCCAGCTCACCAAGCCAGCCCCCGTCTGAGCAGTTCTTC.

The DNA of the CDR3 is TGTGCCAGCAGTGAATTTCAGTTAACTAATGAAAAACTGTTTTTT. Protein product: CASSEFQLTNEKLFF. This chain uses TRBV6-1 with TRBJ1-4, with D hard to call. Germline CDR1 is MNHNS and CDR2 is SASEGT. Trimming stripped 2 bases from V and 1 base from J, with 8 bases between. This CDR3 is 15 amino acids long.

A note on this clone: The sample contains more than one DNA sequence encoding this CDR3. This sequence joins TRBV19 and TRBJ2-3; D remains unclear. In germline, CDR1 is LNHDA, CDR2 SQIVND (reference sequence). This CDR3 has 14 residues. The V end was cut by 5 bases, the J end by 0 bases, with 9 bases between. The CDR3 sequence: CASSSYTSTDTQYF. The CDR3, as DNA: TGTGCCAGTAGTTCCTACACTAGCACAGATACGCAGTATTTT.

This sequence joins TRBV5-4 and TRBJ2-1, with 11 nucleotides matching TRBD1. This CDR3 is built from 16 residues. Unmatched junction bases numbered 11, after V lost 4 bases and J lost 8 bases. Germline V lookup: CDR1 SGHNT, CDR2 YYREEE (reference sequence). The CDR3 DNA sequence: TGTGCCAGCAGCCCGAAACCGGGACAGGGGGGTTATGAGCAGTTCTTC. Amino acid sequence: CASSPKPGQGGYEQFF.

This sequence joins TRBV21-1 and TRBJ2-7; the DNA was not compared with TRBD2, the D call given in the table. TRBV21-1 is reported as a pseudogene. This CDR3 spans 14 amino acids. The CDR3: CASSRGNSSYEQYF. The CDR3 DNA is TGTGCCAGCAGCCGGGGAAATAGCTCCTACGAGCAGTACTTC.

The gene calls are TRBV19 and TRBJ2-7; TRBD1 matches 8 bases. The CDR3 covers 15 residues. Germline CDR1 and CDR2: LNHDA and SQIVND (reference sequence). V shed 3 bases and J 5 bases; nucleotides not matched to a gene: 9. This CDR3 is CASSITGGTGNEQYF. CDR3 DNA sequence: TGTGCCAGTAGTATCACAGGGGGGACGGGCAACGAGCAGTACTTC.

Notes on this clone: Other DNA sequences within the sample encode an identical CDR3. This rearrangement joins TRBV30 to TRBJ2-7; D unclear. V dropped 0 bases and J dropped 1 base, with 1 base sitting between them. CDR3 length: 11 residues. The V gene's germline CDR1 is GTSNPN and CDR2 SVGIG (reference sequence). The CDR3 region has the DNA TGTGCCTGGAGTGTGTCCTACGAGCAGTACTTC. Amino acids: CAWSVSYEQYF.

The CDR3 region is CASSPVEGKETQYF. In DNA, the CDR3 is TGTGCCAGCTCACCTGTTGAGGGAAAAGAGACCCAGTACTTC. The chain carries TRBV18 and TRBJ2-5; weak D call: TRBD2 (5 bases). The CDR3 has 14 amino acids. Germline CDR1 is KGHSH and CDR2 is LQKENI. Trimming removed 3 bases at V and 3 bases at J, with 11 bases between.

The chain employs TRBV9 and TRBJ1-1, with a tentative D call TRBD1 (5 bases). Germline assignment: CDR1 SGDLS and CDR2 YYNGEE. Trimming shortened V by 4 bases and J by 8 bases, and 15 bases separated the two germline ends. This CDR3 has 13 amino acids. CDR3 nucleotide sequence: TGTGCCAGCAGCACTACGGGGCAGTCCGAAGCTTTCTTT. This translates into CASSTTGQSEAFF.

This chain connects TRBV11-2 to TRBJ1-3; D may be TRBD1 (5 bases). V was cut by 4 bases and J by 4 bases, with 14 bases left in between. The CDR3 has 15 residues. The V gene's germline CDR1 is SGHAT and CDR2 FQNNGV. CDR3 nucleotide sequence: TGTGCCAGCAGCTATTACGCGTGGGACGGAAACACCATATATTTT. Protein product: CASSYYAWDGNTIYF. Looking up the rest from reference TRBV11-2 and TRBJ1-3 gives the full variable domain: EAGVAQSPRYKIIEKRQSVAFWCNPISGHATLYWYQQILGQGPKLLIQFQNNGVVDDSQLPKDRFSAERLKGVDSTLKIQPAKLEDSAVYLCASSYYAWDGNTIYFGEGSWLTVV.

This chain links TRBV15 with TRBJ1-5, with TRBD1 matching over 7 bases. This CDR3 has 15 residues. The V and J ends lost 0 bases and 4 bases, in that order; junction bases with no gene match: 3. Germline V gives CDR1 LNHNV, CDR2 YYDKDF (reference sequence). CDR3 sequence reads: CATSRDVTGNQPQHF. The CDR3, as DNA: TGTGCCACCAGCAGAGATGTGACAGGGAATCAGCCCCAGCATTTT.

The chain recombines TRBV10-3 with TRBJ2-6; D is ambiguous. The CDR3 consists of 15 residues. Germline CDR1 reads ENHRY; CDR2 reads SYGVKD. V lost 2 bases to trimming and J lost 1 base, with 6 bases between them. The CDR3 sequence: CAISEADSGANVLTF. The DNA of the CDR3 is TGTGCCATCAGTGAGGCGGATTCTGGGGCCAACGTCCTGACTTTC.

V and J are TRBV7-9 and TRBJ1-5, with 10 nucleotides matching TRBD1. Germline trimming cut 1 base from V and 6 bases from J; bases unmatched to any gene: 3. The CDR3 has 15 amino acids. Germline values: CDR1 SEHNR, CDR2 FQNEAQ (reference sequence). The CDR3 coding sequence is TGTGCCAGCAGCTTAGGGACAGGGGGTATTCAGCCCCAGCATTTT. Amino acid sequence: CASSLGTGGIQPQHF.

The chain combines TRBV28 with TRBJ1-2; 7 bases fit TRBD1. The germline V gene encodes CDR1 MDHEN and CDR2 SYDVKM. The V gene end was trimmed by 6 bases and the J gene end by 7 bases; junction bases not matched to a gene: 14. This CDR3 comprises 15 residues. Written as DNA, the CDR3 is TGTGCCAGCAGAAATAAAAAAGGGGGCGCCGGTGGCTACACCTTC. Amino acids: CASRNKKGGAGGYTF.

A remark on this clone: In the same sample, other DNA sequences code for this CDR3. The chain is built from TRBV2 and TRBJ2-1; 8 bases line up with TRBD2. The CDR3 runs to 14 residues. V shed 2 bases and J 7 bases; nucleotides not matched to a gene: 4. Germline V gene sequence: CDR1 SNHLY, CDR2 FYNNEI. The CDR3 sequence is CASSEREGRNEQFF. The CDR3 bases are TGTGCCAGCAGTGAACGGGAGGGCCGGAATGAGCAGTTCTTC.

This chain connects TRBV12-5 to TRBJ1-1; TRBD1 aligns across 7 bases. This CDR3 has 17 amino acids. CDR1 LGHNT and CDR2 FRNRAP come from the germline V gene. Unmatched junction bases numbered 13, after V lost 6 bases and J lost 0 bases. The CDR3 protein is CASGMGTVFPMNTEAFF. The CDR3 DNA is TGTGCTAGTGGCATGGGGACAGTTTTTCCCATGAACACTGAAGCTTTCTTT.

The gene calls are TRBV7-9 and TRBJ2-5; 13 nucleotides align to TRBD2. Judging by the DNA end, TRBJ2-7 fits better; the J call may be wrong. The CDR3 spans 17 residues. CDR1 is SEHNR and CDR2 is FQNEAQ in the germline V gene (reference sequence). CDR3 loop: CASSPGTSGTRDYEQYF. The DNA for the CDR3 is TGTGCCAGCAGCCCCGGGACTAGCGGGACCAGGGACTACGAGCAGTACTTC.